The 8 T cell receptor beta chains below were found in one sample sequenced in a study of T-cell reconstitution after alpha-beta-depleted transplantation in children. The TCRbeta library incorporated unique molecular identifiers. One entry per CDR3 protein results from TCRdb running MiXCR on the PCR reads. The table shows almost 400,000 distinct CDR3 sequences, with just over 20% occurring only once. The sample consisted of PBMCs from the stem cell graft donor, taken from the stem cell graft. These TCRs come from a human donor who donated a stem cell graft to a child with acute myeloid leukemia.

A note on this clonotype: A much larger clone sits a single nucleotide away, making a read error possible. The J gene is TRBJ2-7, the V gene TRBV11-2; 11 nucleotides match TRBD2. CDR1 SGHAT and CDR2 FQNNGV come from the germline V gene. This CDR3 contains 15 residues. The chain's CDR3 is CTSSPTSGSAYEQYF. In DNA form, the CDR3 reads TGTACCAGCAGCCCAACTAGCGGGAGTGCTTACGAGCAGTACTTC.

V and J are TRBV12-3 or TRBV12-4 and TRBJ2-3, with unresolved D. With 8 bases removed from V and 2 bases from J, the gap between germline ends came to 11 bases. CDR3 length: 13 amino acids. The CDR3 DNA reads TGTGCCAGCCGGTGGGTCGACACAGATACGCAGTATTTT. This gives the protein CASRWVDTDTQYF.

This clonotype was seen more than once but under ten times. V usage is TRBV12-3 or TRBV12-4 and J usage is TRBJ2-5; TRBD2 matches 7 bases. Unmatched junction bases numbered 9, after V lost 9 bases and J lost 2 bases. The CDR3 contains 14 residues. CDR3 in amino acids: CASTPGREQETQYF. The CDR3 bases are TGTGCCAGTACACCGGGGAGGGAACAAGAGACCCAGTACTTC.

This clonotype was counted a few times. The CDR3 DNA reads TGTGCCAGCAGCGGGAGATCAGATACGCAGTATTTT. Protein sequence: CASSGRSDTQYF. V is TRBV27 and J is TRBJ2-3; possible D gene TRBD2, 6 bases. CDR1 MNHEY and CDR2 SMNVEV come from the germline V gene (reference sequence). The CDR3 sequence is 12 residues long. V gave up 6 bases and J gave up 4 bases, with 8 bases separating them.

This clonotype was picked up a small number of times. V and J are TRBV18 and TRBJ2-1; D may be TRBD2 (6 bases). The length of the CDR3 is 17 residues. V was trimmed by 0 bases and J by 3 bases, leaving 15 bases between them. CDR1 and CDR2 from the germline V gene are KGHSH and LQKENI. CDR3 sequence (DNA): TGTGCCAGCTCACCACCGAATCGGGGGTTTGGCTACAATGAGCAGTTCTTC. This sequence encodes CASSPPNRGFGYNEQFF.

This chain joins TRBV12-3 or TRBV12-4 and TRBJ2-7, with 7 bases that match TRBD2. V trimming: 6 bases; J trimming: 9 bases; junction bases outside the gene matches: 5. This CDR3 has 11 residues. The CDR3 DNA reads as TGTGCCAGCAGGGGGGGGACGGCGCAGTACTTC. Amino acid sequence: CASRGGTAQYF.

This clonotype was found a few times. The chain links TRBV20-1 to TRBJ2-2; tentative D call: TRBD2 (5 bases). The CDR3 spans 13 residues. The V end was cut by 3 bases, the J end by 2 bases, with 7 bases between. Germline-derived CDR1 and CDR2 are DFQATT and SNEGSKA (reference sequence). The CDR3 nucleotides read TGCAGTGCTAGCGGGGATAACACCGGGGAGCTGTTTTTT. Its translation: CSASGDNTGELFF.

This sequence joins TRBV10-3 and TRBJ2-1, with a possible D match to TRBD2 (6 bases). The CDR3 spans 14 residues. Germline V gives CDR1 ENHRY, CDR2 SYGVKD. V dropped 8 bases and J dropped 1 base, with 12 bases sitting between them. In DNA, the CDR3 is TGTGCCATCCGCGGGGAGGCTTCCTACAATGAGCAGTTCTTC. This codes for CAIRGEASYNEQFF.